This TCR beta chain was observed in a study of OX40 agonist ivuxolimab in advanced cancers. At the level of the whole study: Ivuxolimab, which targeted the costimulatory receptor OX40 (CD134), was an agonistic, fully human IgG2 monoclonal antibody. Intravenous ivuxolimab was administered to patients every 2 weeks at six dose levels: 0.01, 0.1, 0.3, 1.5, 3 and 10 mg/kg. Of the approximately 54 patients in dose escalation, around 19 had hepatocellular carcinoma, some 15 had melanoma, 9 had renal cell carcinoma and 9 had head and neck cancer. The dose-escalation cohort was about 83% male with a mean age of approximately 60 years, ranging from roughly 23 to 79. Prior anti-PD-1, anti-PD-L1 or anti-CTLA-4 therapy was permitted, and checkpoint inhibitors had been received by less than 45% of dose-escalation patients. Three dose-escalation patients achieved partial responses, one with hepatocellular carcinoma and two with cutaneous melanoma. The purpose of peripheral TCRbeta sequencing was to test whether ivuxolimab changed TCR sequence diversity and led to clonal T-cell expansion. The paper reports the monotherapy dose-escalation portion (N = 52 patients) of the phase I ivuxolimab trial.

The trial excluded patients who had a history of autoimmune disease or were on systemic immunosuppression. Peripheral blood for TCR sequencing was collected from all dose cohorts at baseline, on cycle 4 day 1, and on cycle 7 day 1. The samples were taken from a phase I, first-in-human, multicenter, open-label dose-escalation trial of ivuxolimab. The trial enrolled adults with locally advanced or metastatic head and neck squamous cell, hepatocellular, melanoma or renal cell carcinoma. CD4+ and CD8+ T cells were sorted separately from peripheral blood before TCR sequencing. The CDR3 runs 14 amino acids, cysteine and phenylalanine included. Only the CDR3 region is kept as DNA, spanning 42 bases read in frame from base 1. From a lookup of the germline V gene (reference sequence), CDR1 and CDR2 are SGHKS and YYEKEE. V is pared back by 6 bases and J by 7 bases, with 20 bases lying between the germline termini.

The paper's findings and limits, for the study overall: After ivuxolimab, more expanded clones were found on average in CD8+ T cells than in CD4+ T cells. In the 0.1-3.0 mg/kg groups, partial responders had among the lowest normalized peripheral clonal expansion, particularly in CD8+ T cells. The antigen specificity of the peripheral T cells that underwent clonal expansion was not determined. Low levels of normalized T-cell clonal expansion were also shown by some nonresponding patients. At doses of 0.1 to 3.0 mg/kg, clonal expansion of both CD4+ and CD8+ T cells in blood was seen between baseline and week 6.

Concerning this clone itself: What antigen it recognizes has not been identified. Base-call qualities are not available, and no considerably larger clone is one nucleotide away.

Genomic DNA was extracted from sorted cells for sequencing of the TCRbeta CDR3 region. The immunoSEQ Assay was used to sequence the TCRbeta CDR3 regions. TCRdb retrieved this table from immuneACCESS and kept in-frame rearrangements only. Not all clones are present; in checked studies, unresolved V genes account for under half, and no reason is known for the remainder. The sample has tens of thousands of clones on record, roughly 90% of them singletons. The ten top clones hold 22% of the sample. The sequence is built from TRBV5-5 and TRBJ2-7; TRBD2 is a weak D gene call, 6 bases matching. Sequencing was performed on CD4+ or CD8+ T cells sorted from blood, taken in a trial of the OX40 agonist ivuxolimab. The sequence was collected from an adult with an advanced solid tumor such as melanoma, head and neck, liver or kidney cancer. In nucleotide form, the sequence is TGTGCCAGCAACCTAGGAGGGGTCCTGGAAGAGCAGTACTTC. It encodes CASNLGGVLEEQYF.